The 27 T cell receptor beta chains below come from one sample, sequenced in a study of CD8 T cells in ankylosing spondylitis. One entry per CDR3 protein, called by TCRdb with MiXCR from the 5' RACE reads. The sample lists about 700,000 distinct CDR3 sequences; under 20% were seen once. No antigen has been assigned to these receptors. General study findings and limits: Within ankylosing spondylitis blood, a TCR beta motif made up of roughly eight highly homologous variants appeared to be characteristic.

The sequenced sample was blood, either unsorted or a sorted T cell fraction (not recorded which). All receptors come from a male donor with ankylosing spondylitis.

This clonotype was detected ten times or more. The CDR3, as DNA: TGCAGCGTTTCGGGACTAGCGGGAGTCACAGATACGCAGTATTTT. Translating gives CSVSGLAGVTDTQYF. The V gene is TRBV29-1, the J gene TRBJ2-3; 14 bases align to TRBD2. The germline V gene has CDR1 SQVTM and CDR2 ANQGSEA. There are 15 residues in the CDR3. V lost 5 bases, J lost 2 bases, and 3 bases stayed unmatched.

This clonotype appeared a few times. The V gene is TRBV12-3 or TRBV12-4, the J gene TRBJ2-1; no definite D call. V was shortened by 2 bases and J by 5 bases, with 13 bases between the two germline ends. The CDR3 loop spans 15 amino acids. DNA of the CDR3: TGTGCCAGCAGTTTAATAGTAAACCGGGACAATGAGCAGTTCTTC. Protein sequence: CASSLIVNRDNEQFF.

The CDR3 loop reads CASQELNTGELFF. As DNA, the CDR3 is TGTGCCAGTCAGGAACTCAACACCGGGGAGCTGTTTTTT. The V call is TRBV12-3 or TRBV12-4, the J call TRBJ2-2; no definite D call. V was clipped by 9 bases and J by 2 bases, with 10 bases between them. The CDR3 has 13 amino acids.

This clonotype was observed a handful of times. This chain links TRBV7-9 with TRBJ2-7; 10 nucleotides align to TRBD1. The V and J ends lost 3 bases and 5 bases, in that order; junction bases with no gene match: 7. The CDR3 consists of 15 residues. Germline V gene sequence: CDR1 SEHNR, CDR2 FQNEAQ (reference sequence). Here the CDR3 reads CASSFGTGVLDEQYF. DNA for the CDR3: TGTGCCAGCAGCTTCGGGACAGGGGTTTTAGACGAGCAGTACTTC.

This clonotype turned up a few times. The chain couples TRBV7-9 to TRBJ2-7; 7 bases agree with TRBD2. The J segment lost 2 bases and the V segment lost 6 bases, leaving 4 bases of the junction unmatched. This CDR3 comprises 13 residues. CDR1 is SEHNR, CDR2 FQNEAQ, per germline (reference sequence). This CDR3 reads CASRPGGPYEQYF. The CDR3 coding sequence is TGTGCCAGCAGGCCGGGGGGTCCCTACGAGCAGTACTTC.

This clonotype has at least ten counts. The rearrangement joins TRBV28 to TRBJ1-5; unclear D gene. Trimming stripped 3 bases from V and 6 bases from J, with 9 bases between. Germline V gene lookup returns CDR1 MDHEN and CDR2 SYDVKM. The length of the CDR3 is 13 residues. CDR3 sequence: CASSFGGGQPQHF. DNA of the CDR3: TGTGCCAGCAGTTTCGGCGGCGGTCAGCCCCAGCATTTT.

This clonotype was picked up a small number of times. The CDR3, as DNA: TGTGCCAGCAGGGGACAGGGGGAATTCGAGCAGTACTTC. Translated: CASRGQGEFEQYF. The chain uses TRBV27 and TRBJ2-7; TRBD1 matches 11 bases. This CDR3 contains 13 residues. Losses at the gene ends were 6 bases for V and 6 bases for J; bases not matched to a gene: 4. Germline CDR1 reads MNHEY; CDR2 reads SMNVEV (reference sequence).

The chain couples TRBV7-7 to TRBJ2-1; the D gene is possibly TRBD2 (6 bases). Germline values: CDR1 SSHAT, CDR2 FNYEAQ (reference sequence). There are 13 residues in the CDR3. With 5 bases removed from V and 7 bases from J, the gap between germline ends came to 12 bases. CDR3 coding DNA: TGTGCCAGCAGCCAACAAGGAGGGAATGAGCAGTTCTTC. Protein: CASSQQGGNEQFF.

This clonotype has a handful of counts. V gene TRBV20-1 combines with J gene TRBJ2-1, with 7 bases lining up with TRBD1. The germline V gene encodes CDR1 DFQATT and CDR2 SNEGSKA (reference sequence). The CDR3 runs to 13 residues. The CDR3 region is CRGHDREQHLQFF. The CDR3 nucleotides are TGCAGGGGCCATGACAGGGAACAGCATTTGCAGTTCTTC.

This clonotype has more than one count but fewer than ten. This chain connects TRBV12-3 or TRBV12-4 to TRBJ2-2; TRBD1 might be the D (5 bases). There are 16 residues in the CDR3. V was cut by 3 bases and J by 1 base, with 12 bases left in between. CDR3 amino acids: CASSFMGPQNTGELFF. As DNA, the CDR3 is TGTGCCAGCAGTTTTATGGGGCCCCAGAACACCGGGGAGCTGTTTTTT.

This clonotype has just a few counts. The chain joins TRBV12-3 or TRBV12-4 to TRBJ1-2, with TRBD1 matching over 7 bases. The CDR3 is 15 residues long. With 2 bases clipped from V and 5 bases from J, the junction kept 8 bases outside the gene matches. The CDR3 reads CASSLRDSNLYGYTF. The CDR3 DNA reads TGTGCCAGCAGTTTAAGGGACAGCAACTTATATGGCTACACCTTC.

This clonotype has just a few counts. As DNA, the CDR3 is TGTGCCAGCGGCAGGGGATCCTCCTACGAGCAGTACTTC. It translates to CASGRGSSYEQYF. V gene TRBV12-3 or TRBV12-4 combines with J gene TRBJ2-7; the D gene is possibly TRBD1 (6 bases). The CDR3 runs 13 residues. V lost 8 bases, J lost 0 bases, and 11 bases lay in between.

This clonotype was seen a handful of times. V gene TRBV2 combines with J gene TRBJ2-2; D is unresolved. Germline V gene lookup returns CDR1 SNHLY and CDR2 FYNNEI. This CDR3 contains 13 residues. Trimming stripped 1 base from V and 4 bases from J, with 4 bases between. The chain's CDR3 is CASSEEVTGELFF. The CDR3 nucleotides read TGTGCCAGCAGTGAAGAAGTCACCGGGGAGCTGTTTTTT.

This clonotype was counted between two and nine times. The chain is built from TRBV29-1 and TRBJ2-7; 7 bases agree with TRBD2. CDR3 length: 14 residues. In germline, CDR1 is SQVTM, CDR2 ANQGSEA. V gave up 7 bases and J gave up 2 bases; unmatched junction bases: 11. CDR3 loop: CSALAGGLTYEQYF. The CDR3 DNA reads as TGCAGCGCCCTGGCCGGGGGGTTAACCTACGAGCAGTACTTC.

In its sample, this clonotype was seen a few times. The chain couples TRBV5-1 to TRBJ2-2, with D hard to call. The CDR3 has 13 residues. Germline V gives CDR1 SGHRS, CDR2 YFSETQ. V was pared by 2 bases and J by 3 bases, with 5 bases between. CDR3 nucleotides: TGCGCCAGCAGCTTTTCGGACACCGGGGAGCTGTTTTTT. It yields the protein CASSFSDTGELFF.

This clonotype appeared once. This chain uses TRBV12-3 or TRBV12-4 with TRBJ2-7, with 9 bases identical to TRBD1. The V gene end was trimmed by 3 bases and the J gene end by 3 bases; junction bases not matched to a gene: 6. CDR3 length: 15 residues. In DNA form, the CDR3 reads TGTGCCAGCAGTTTGGGACAGGGATTGGTCTACGAGCAGTACTTC. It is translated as CASSLGQGLVYEQYF.

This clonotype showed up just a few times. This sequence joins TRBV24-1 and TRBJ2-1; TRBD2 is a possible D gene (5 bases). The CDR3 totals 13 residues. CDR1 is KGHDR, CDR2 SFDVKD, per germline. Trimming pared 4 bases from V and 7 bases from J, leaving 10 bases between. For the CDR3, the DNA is TGTGCCACCAGTGACGGAGGATTAAATGAGCAGTTCTTC. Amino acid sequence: CATSDGGLNEQFF.

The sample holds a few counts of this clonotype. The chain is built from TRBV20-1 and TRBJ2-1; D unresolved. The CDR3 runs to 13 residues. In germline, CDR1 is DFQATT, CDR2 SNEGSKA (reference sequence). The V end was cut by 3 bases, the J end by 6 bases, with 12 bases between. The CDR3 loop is CSASPDRLNEQFF. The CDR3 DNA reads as TGCAGTGCTAGCCCGGACCGACTCAATGAGCAGTTCTTC.

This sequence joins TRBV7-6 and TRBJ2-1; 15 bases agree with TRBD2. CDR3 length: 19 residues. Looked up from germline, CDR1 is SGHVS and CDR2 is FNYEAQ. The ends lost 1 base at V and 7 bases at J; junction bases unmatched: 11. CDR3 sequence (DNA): TGTGCCAGCAGCTTAGACGGGACTAGCGGGAGGCCTGGGGAGAATGAGCAGTTCTTC. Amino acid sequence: CASSLDGTSGRPGENEQFF.

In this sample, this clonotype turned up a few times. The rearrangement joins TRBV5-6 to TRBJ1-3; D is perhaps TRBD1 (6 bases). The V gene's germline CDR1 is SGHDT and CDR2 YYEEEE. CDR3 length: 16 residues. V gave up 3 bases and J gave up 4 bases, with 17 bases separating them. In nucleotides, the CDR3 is TGTGCCAGCAGCTCCACCCTACAGGGACGCGGAAACACCATATATTTT. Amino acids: CASSSTLQGRGNTIYF.

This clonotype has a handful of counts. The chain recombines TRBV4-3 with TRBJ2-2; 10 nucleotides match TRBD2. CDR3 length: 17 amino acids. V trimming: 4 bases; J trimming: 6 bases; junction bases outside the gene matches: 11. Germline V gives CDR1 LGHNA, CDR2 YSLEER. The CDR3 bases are TGCGCCAGCAGCCGAGAAAGGGCTAGCGGGAGTTCCGGGGAGCTGTTTTTT. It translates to CASSRERASGSSGELFF.

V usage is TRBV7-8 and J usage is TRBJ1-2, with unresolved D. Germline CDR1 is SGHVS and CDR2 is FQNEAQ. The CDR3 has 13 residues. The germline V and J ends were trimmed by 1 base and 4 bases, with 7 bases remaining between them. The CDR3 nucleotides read TGTGCCAGCAGCTTAGGAATCTTCTATGGCTACACCTTC. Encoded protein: CASSLGIFYGYTF.

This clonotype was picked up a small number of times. CDR3 DNA sequence: TGTGCCAGCTCACCACCGGAAAGCACAGATACGCAGTATTTT. Its protein product is CASSPPESTDTQYF. The chain has TRBV18 and TRBJ2-3, with D uncertain. The V end was cut by 0 bases, the J end by 0 bases, with 4 bases between. The CDR3 is made up of 14 amino acids. Germline CDR1 KGHSH, CDR2 LQKENI.

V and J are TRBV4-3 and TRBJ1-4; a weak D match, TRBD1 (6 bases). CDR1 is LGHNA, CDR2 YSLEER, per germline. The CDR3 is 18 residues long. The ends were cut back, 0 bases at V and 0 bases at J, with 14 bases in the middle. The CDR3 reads CASSQDRGWGATNEKLFF. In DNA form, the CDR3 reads TGCGCCAGCAGCCAAGACAGGGGTTGGGGGGCAACTAATGAAAAACTGTTTTTT.

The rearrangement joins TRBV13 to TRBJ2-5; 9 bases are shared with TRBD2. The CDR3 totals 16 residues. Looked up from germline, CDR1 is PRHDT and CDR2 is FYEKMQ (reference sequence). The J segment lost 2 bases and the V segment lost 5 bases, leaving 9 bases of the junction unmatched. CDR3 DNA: TGTGCCAGCAGCCCCCCGACTAGCGGACTACAAGAGACCCAGTACTTC. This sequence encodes CASSPPTSGLQETQYF.

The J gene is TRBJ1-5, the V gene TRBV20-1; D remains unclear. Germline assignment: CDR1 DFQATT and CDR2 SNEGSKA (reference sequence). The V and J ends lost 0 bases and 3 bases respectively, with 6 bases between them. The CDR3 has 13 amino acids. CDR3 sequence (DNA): TGCAGTGCTAGAGATTGGCTCAATCAGCCCCAGCATTTT. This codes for CSARDWLNQPQHF.

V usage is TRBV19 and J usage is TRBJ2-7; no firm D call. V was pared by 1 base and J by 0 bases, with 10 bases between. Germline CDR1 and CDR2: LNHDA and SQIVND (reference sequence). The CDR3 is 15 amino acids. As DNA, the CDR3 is TGTGCCAGTAGTATAGGCACCACGAGCTCCTACGAGCAGTACTTC. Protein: CASSIGTTSSYEQYF.